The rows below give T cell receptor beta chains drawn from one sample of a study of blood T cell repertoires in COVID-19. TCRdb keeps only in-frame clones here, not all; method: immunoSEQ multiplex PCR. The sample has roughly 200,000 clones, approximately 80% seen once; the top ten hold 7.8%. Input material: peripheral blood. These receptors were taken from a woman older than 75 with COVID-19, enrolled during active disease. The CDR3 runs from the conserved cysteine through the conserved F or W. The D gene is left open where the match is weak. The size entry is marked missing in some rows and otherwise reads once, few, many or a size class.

CDR3nt: TGCGCCAGCAGTCCTGAAGGAGACACCATATATTTT
CDR3aa: CASSPEGDTIYF
abundance: once
v_gene: TRBV10-1
d_gene: NA
j_gene: TRBJ1-3

CDR3nt: TGTGCCAGCAGCTTAGCCGGGAATCAGCCCCAGCATTTT
CDR3aa: CASSLAGNQPQHF
abundance: NA
v_gene: TRBV11-2
d_gene: NA
j_gene: TRBJ1-5

CDR3nt: TGTGCCGTAAGGGGAGGGGGCTATGGCTACACCTTC
CDR3aa: CAVRGGGYGYTF
abundance: few
v_gene: TRBV10-3
d_gene: NA
j_gene: TRBJ1-2

CDR3nt: TGTGCCAGCAGCTCACCCAACAGGGATAATCAGCCCCAGCATTTT
CDR3aa: CASSSPNRDNQPQHF
abundance: NA
v_gene: TRBV7-8
d_gene: NA
j_gene: TRBJ1-5

CDR3nt: TGTGCCAGCAGCCCCTCCCGGGACAGCTATGGCTACACCTTC
CDR3aa: CASSPSRDSYGYTF
abundance: few
v_gene: TRBV7-3
d_gene: TRBD1
j_gene: TRBJ1-2

CDR3nt: TGTGCCATGGGACTAGCGGGGAATGAGCAGTTCTTC
CDR3aa: CAMGLAGNEQFF
abundance: NA
v_gene: TRBV5-4
d_gene: TRBD2
j_gene: TRBJ2-1

CDR3nt: TGTGCCAGCAGCCGGGCGGGGGACCGGCAGCCCCAGCATTTT
CDR3aa: CASSRAGDRQPQHF
abundance: NA
v_gene: TRBV6-5
d_gene: NA
j_gene: TRBJ1-5

CDR3nt: TGTGCCAGCAGCGGTGCTAGCGGGGGCCGCACAGATACGCAGTATTTT
CDR3aa: CASSGASGGRTDTQYF
abundance: NA
v_gene: TRBV9
d_gene: TRBD2
j_gene: TRBJ2-3

CDR3nt: TGTGCCAGTAGTATTGAAGCGGGGACCTACGAGCAGTACTTC
CDR3aa: CASSIEAGTYEQYF
abundance: NA
v_gene: TRBV19
d_gene: TRBD2
j_gene: TRBJ2-7

CDR3nt: TGTGCCAGCACCCATGGGGGGGCGAGAATCACCGGGGAGCTGTTTTTT
CDR3aa: CASTHGGARITGELFF
abundance: NA
v_gene: TRBV28
d_gene: NA
j_gene: TRBJ2-2

CDR3nt: TGTGCCAGTAGGGACAACCAAGAGACCCAGTACTTC
CDR3aa: CASRDNQETQYF
abundance: NA
v_gene: TRBV19
d_gene: NA
j_gene: TRBJ2-5

CDR3nt: TGTGCCAGCAGCAAGGCCAGGGGCACTGAAGCTTTCTTT
CDR3aa: CASSKARGTEAFF
abundance: NA
v_gene: TRBV5-6
d_gene: NA
j_gene: TRBJ1-1

CDR3nt: TGTGCCATCAGTTCACAGGGGGCGAACACTGAAGCTTTCTTT
CDR3aa: CAISSQGANTEAFF
abundance: NA
v_gene: TRBV10-3
d_gene: TRBD1
j_gene: TRBJ1-1

CDR3nt: TGTGCCAGCAGCCTGGGGACAGGACAAGCTAACTATGGCTACACCTTC
CDR3aa: CASSLGTGQANYGYTF
abundance: NA
v_gene: TRBV9
d_gene: TRBD1
j_gene: TRBJ1-2

CDR3nt: TGTGCCAGCTCACCCCGTAGTGACACAGATACGCAGTATTTT
CDR3aa: CASSPRSDTDTQYF
abundance: once
v_gene: TRBV18
d_gene: NA
j_gene: TRBJ2-3

CDR3nt: TGTGCCAGCAGCTGGGGGGACAGCCGGGAATACGAGCAGTACTTC
CDR3aa: CASSWGDSREYEQYF
abundance: NA
v_gene: TRBV5-6
d_gene: NA
j_gene: TRBJ2-7

CDR3nt: TGTGCCAGCAGTTTATCCGGGACAGGGGAGGTTCAGTACTTC
CDR3aa: CASSLSGTGEVQYF
abundance: NA
v_gene: TRBV27
d_gene: TRBD1
j_gene: TRBJ2-4

CDR3nt: TGTGCCAGTAGTACCGGGACAGGGGCCTTGGGAGCTTTCTTT
CDR3aa: CASSTGTGALGAFF
abundance: NA
v_gene: TRBV19
d_gene: TRBD1
j_gene: TRBJ1-1

CDR3nt: TGCAGCGTTGCGCCCGGCTATGGCTACACCTTC
CDR3aa: CSVAPGYGYTF
abundance: NA
v_gene: TRBV29-1
d_gene: NA
j_gene: TRBJ1-2

CDR3nt: TGTGCCAGCAGCCAAGCAGGGCGGAGGGATCAGCCCCAGCATTTT
CDR3aa: CASSQAGRRDQPQHF
abundance: once
v_gene: TRBV5-6
d_gene: NA
j_gene: TRBJ1-5

CDR3nt: TGCGCCAGCAGCCCGGGACTAGCTGGCACCGGGGAGCTGTTTTTT
CDR3aa: CASSPGLAGTGELFF
abundance: few
v_gene: TRBV4-1
d_gene: TRBD2
j_gene: TRBJ2-2

CDR3nt: TGCGCCAGCAAGGGACTAGCGGGCTCCTACGAGCAGTACTTC
CDR3aa: CASKGLAGSYEQYF
abundance: NA
v_gene: TRBV5-1
d_gene: TRBD2
j_gene: TRBJ2-7

CDR3nt: TGTGCCAGCCTCCGACGCAGGGTTGGTGCCGGGGCCAACGTCCTGACTTTC
CDR3aa: CASLRRRVGAGANVLTF
abundance: few
v_gene: TRBV5-8
d_gene: NA
j_gene: TRBJ2-6

CDR3nt: TGTGCCAGTAGTATCCGCCCGACGTGGGAGGGGGCCGGGGAGCTGTTTTTT
CDR3aa: CASSIRPTWEGAGELFF
abundance: NA
v_gene: TRBV19
d_gene: NA
j_gene: TRBJ2-2

CDR3nt: TGTGCCAGCAGTGCGGGGGGAATGGGGCAGGGGCGGAACGAGCAGTACTTC
CDR3aa: CASSAGGMGQGRNEQYF
abundance: NA
v_gene: TRBV6-1
d_gene: NA
j_gene: TRBJ2-7

CDR3nt: TGCGCCAGCAGCTTGGACAGTTACAATGAGCAGTTCTTC
CDR3aa: CASSLDSYNEQFF
abundance: few
v_gene: TRBV5-1
d_gene: NA
j_gene: TRBJ2-1

CDR3nt: TGTGCCAGTAGCCCCCAGGGACAGGGGGAAAAACTGTTTTTT
CDR3aa: CASSPQGQGEKLFF
abundance: NA
v_gene: TRBV19
d_gene: TRBD1
j_gene: TRBJ1-4

CDR3nt: TGTGCCAGCAGCTTCACAGGGGCCCACAATGAGCAGTTCTTC
CDR3aa: CASSFTGAHNEQFF
abundance: NA
v_gene: TRBV5-6
d_gene: TRBD1
j_gene: TRBJ2-1

CDR3nt: TGTGCCAGCAGCCAAGCGGGATGGGGGGGCACAGATACGCAGTATTTT
CDR3aa: CASSQAGWGGTDTQYF
abundance: once
v_gene: TRBV3-1/TRBV3-2
d_gene: NA
j_gene: TRBJ2-3

CDR3nt: TGTGCCAGCAGCGCGCAACTGACAGGCGAGCAGTACTTC
CDR3aa: CASSAQLTGEQYF
abundance: NA
v_gene: TRBV9
d_gene: NA
j_gene: TRBJ2-7

CDR3nt: TGTGCCAGCAGTCCCCCTGCGCGGGGTACTGAAGCTTTCTTT
CDR3aa: CASSPPARGTEAFF
abundance: few
v_gene: TRBV28
d_gene: NA
j_gene: TRBJ1-1

CDR3nt: TGTGCCAGCAGAGTAGCGGGGGCCCGGACCCAGTACTTC
CDR3aa: CASRVAGARTQYF
abundance: NA
v_gene: TRBV6-5
d_gene: TRBD2
j_gene: TRBJ2-5

CDR3nt: TGTGCCAGCAGTAACGGGGGGGGTGGAGACATGTATGGCTACACCTTC
CDR3aa: CASSNGGGGDMYGYTF
abundance: NA
v_gene: TRBV28
d_gene: NA
j_gene: TRBJ1-2

CDR3nt: TGTGCCAGCAGTCCCGGAGGCGCAACTAATGAAAAACTGTTTTTT
CDR3aa: CASSPGGATNEKLFF
abundance: NA
v_gene: TRBV28
d_gene: NA
j_gene: TRBJ1-4

CDR3nt: TGTGCCAGCATGAGGACAGGCGGGCGTACTGGAAACACCATATATTTT
CDR3aa: CASMRTGGRTGNTIYF
abundance: NA
v_gene: TRBV27
d_gene: TRBD1
j_gene: TRBJ1-3

CDR3nt: TGTGCCACCAGTGTCGTGCCGGGGGAATCAGATACGCAGTATTTT
CDR3aa: CATSVVPGESDTQYF
abundance: NA
v_gene: TRBV24-1
d_gene: NA
j_gene: TRBJ2-3

CDR3nt: TGTGCCAGTAGTATAATGGCCGGGGGCTCCTACGAGCAGTACTTC
CDR3aa: CASSIMAGGSYEQYF
abundance: NA
v_gene: TRBV19
d_gene: NA
j_gene: TRBJ2-7

CDR3nt: TGTGCCAGCAGCCGAGCGGGAGTTTCTGGGTCTGAGACCCAGTACTTC
CDR3aa: CASSRAGVSGSETQYF
abundance: NA
v_gene: TRBV7-8
d_gene: TRBD2
j_gene: TRBJ2-5

CDR3nt: TGTGCCACCACGGCGGGAGGGGGGTATGAGCAGTTCTTC
CDR3aa: CATTAGGGYEQFF
abundance: NA
v_gene: TRBV15
d_gene: TRBD2
j_gene: TRBJ2-1

CDR3nt: TGTGCCAGCAGCCAACTAGGGAGGGGGAATTCACCCCTCCACTTT
CDR3aa: CASSQLGRGNSPLHF
abundance: few
v_gene: TRBV14
d_gene: NA
j_gene: TRBJ1-6

CDR3nt: TGCGCCAGCAGCTCGGGATTGCGTGGGGAGACCCAGTACTTC
CDR3aa: CASSSGLRGETQYF
abundance: NA
v_gene: TRBV5-1
d_gene: NA
j_gene: TRBJ2-5

CDR3nt: TGCAGCGCTCTGACTAGCGGGTCCAATGAGCAGTTCTTC
CDR3aa: CSALTSGSNEQFF
abundance: NA
v_gene: TRBV29-1
d_gene: TRBD2
j_gene: TRBJ2-1

CDR3nt: TGTGCCAGCAGTCAACTAGCACAGGGGGCGCGTCGGTTGGATGGCTACACCTTC
CDR3aa: CASSQLAQGARRLDGYTF
abundance: once
v_gene: TRBV6-6
d_gene: TRBD1
j_gene: TRBJ1-2

CDR3nt: TGCGCCAGCAGCTTGGGGCAGGAGAACACTGAAGCTTTCTTT
CDR3aa: CASSLGQENTEAFF
abundance: NA
v_gene: TRBV5-1
d_gene: NA
j_gene: TRBJ1-1

CDR3nt: TGCGCCAGCAGCTCCAATAAAGAGGGAACTGAAGCTTTCTTT
CDR3aa: CASSSNKEGTEAFF
abundance: few
v_gene: TRBV5-1
d_gene: NA
j_gene: TRBJ1-1

CDR3nt: TGTGCCAGCAGGGGCCCCTTTGATTCACCCCCCCACTTT
CDR3aa: CASRGPFDSPPHF
abundance: once
v_gene: TRBV3-1/TRBV3-2
d_gene: NA
j_gene: TRBJ1-6

CDR3nt: TGTGCCAGCAGCTTATCGCCAACTAGCGGGAGTTACAATGAGCAGTTCTTC
CDR3aa: CASSLSPTSGSYNEQFF
abundance: NA
v_gene: TRBV11-2
d_gene: TRBD2
j_gene: TRBJ2-1

CDR3nt: TGTGCCAGCAGTTTCTCGGGACAACGCTACACCTTC
CDR3aa: CASSFSGQRYTF
abundance: NA
v_gene: TRBV12-3/TRBV12-4
d_gene: NA
j_gene: TRBJ1-2

CDR3nt: TGTGCCAGCAGTGCTAATCCGGGACTAGCGGGAGGAGTCCGGTACGAGCAGTACTTC
CDR3aa: CASSANPGLAGGVRYEQYF
abundance: NA
v_gene: TRBV28
d_gene: TRBD2
j_gene: TRBJ2-7

CDR3nt: TGTGCCAGCAGCCAAGTCGGCAGTAGGAGATCCTATGGCTACACCTTC
CDR3aa: CASSQVGSRRSYGYTF
abundance: NA
v_gene: TRBV3-1/TRBV3-2
d_gene: NA
j_gene: TRBJ1-2

CDR3nt: TGTGCCAGCAGCCGTTTACGGGACACTGAAGCTTTCTTT
CDR3aa: CASSRLRDTEAFF
abundance: NA
v_gene: TRBV3-1/TRBV3-2
d_gene: NA
j_gene: TRBJ1-1

CDR3nt: TGTGCCAGCAGCAAGGGACAGAACTATGGCTACACCTTC
CDR3aa: CASSKGQNYGYTF
abundance: NA
v_gene: TRBV13
d_gene: TRBD1
j_gene: TRBJ1-2

CDR3nt: TGTGCCAGCGCCATCCACAGGGAAGGCTACGAGCAGTACTTC
CDR3aa: CASAIHREGYEQYF
abundance: NA
v_gene: TRBV6-5
d_gene: NA
j_gene: TRBJ2-7

CDR3nt: TGTGCCACCAGCGGAGATGGACAGGGGAACACTGAAGCTTTCTTT
CDR3aa: CATSGDGQGNTEAFF
abundance: NA
v_gene: TRBV15
d_gene: TRBD1
j_gene: TRBJ1-1